The 32 T cell receptor beta chains below come from one sample, sequenced in a study of T cell responses to AZD1222 COVID-19 vaccine. Only in-frame clones appear in the TCRdb table, and some are missing; sequencing was by immunoSEQ multiplex PCR. The sample gives some 130,000 clones, roughly nine tenths of which show up once; just over 3% is in the top ten. This material consisted of peripheral blood, taken on day 0 of AZD1222 vaccination. These receptors were obtained from an adult in good health.

The rearrangement links TRBV6-5 to TRBJ1-2; no firm D call. The CDR3 length is 15 residues. V was shortened by 2 bases and J by 3 bases, with 13 bases between the two germline ends. CDR1 and CDR2 (germline): MNHEY, SVGAGI. In nucleotides, the CDR3 is TGTGCCAGCAGTTACCTATCAGGATCCTACTATGGCTACACCTTC. Residues: CASSYLSGSYYGYTF.

This chain links TRBV7-2 with TRBJ1-5; perhaps TRBD1 as D (5 bases). The CDR3 is 15 amino acids. Germline-derived CDR1 and CDR2 are SGHTA and FQGNSA. V dropped 5 bases and J dropped 0 bases, with 11 bases sitting between them. The CDR3 DNA sequence: TGTGCCAGCAGCCTCCAGGGAGATAGCAATCAGCCCCAGCATTTT. It is translated as CASSLQGDSNQPQHF. The entire variable domain, with the rest obtained from reference TRBV7-2 and TRBJ1-5, is as follows: GAGVSQSPSNKVTEKGKDVELRCDPISGHTALYWYRQSLGQGLEFLIYFQGNSAPDKSGLPSDRFSAERTGGSVSTLTIQRTQQEDSAVYLCASSLQGDSNQPQHFGDGTRLSIL.

The chain employs TRBV5-1 and TRBJ1-1; possibly TRBD1 for D (6 bases). The length of the CDR3 is 14 residues. V lost 5 bases, J lost 1 base, and 12 bases lay in between. Germline assignment: CDR1 SGHRS and CDR2 YFSETQ. The CDR3 region is CASSNQGQNTEAFF. The CDR3 DNA is TGCGCCAGCAGTAACCAGGGACAGAACACTGAAGCTTTCTTT.

V is TRBV4-1 and J is TRBJ2-5; tentatively, D is TRBD1 or TRBD2 (6 bases each). V shed 0 bases and J shed 9 bases, with 20 bases lying between them. This CDR3 spans 16 amino acids. Germline CDR1 MGHRA, CDR2 YSYEKL. The CDR3 here is CASSQELGGAGKAQYF. In DNA, the CDR3 is TGCGCCAGCAGCCAAGAATTGGGGGGCGCTGGGAAGGCCCAGTACTTC.

The chain joins TRBV5-8 to TRBJ1-3; 7 nucleotides align to TRBD1. After removal of 0 bases from V and 2 bases from J, the junction contained 2 bases not matched to a gene. CDR1 and CDR2 (germline): SGHTS, YDEGEE. The CDR3 consists of 15 residues. CDR3 DNA sequence: TGTGCCAGCAGCTTGGAAGACAGGGCTGGAAACACCATATATTTT. Protein sequence: CASSLEDRAGNTIYF.

V and J are TRBV3-1 (or the pseudogene TRBV3-2) and TRBJ1-6; D not resolved. CDR3 length: 13 amino acids. CDR1 is LGHDT and CDR2 is YNNKEL in the germline V gene (reference sequence). V was cut by 4 bases and J by 7 bases, with 8 bases left in between. For the CDR3, the DNA is TGTGCCAGCAGCCTGGAAAGGAATTCACCCCTCCACTTT. It encodes CASSLERNSPLHF.

V is TRBV2 and J is TRBJ2-1; D might be TRBD1 (6 bases). V lost 1 base, J lost 0 bases, and 22 bases lay in between. This CDR3 spans 20 amino acids. Germline V CDR1 and CDR2: SNHLY, FYNNEI. CDR3: CASSEGAQGTPLSSYNEQFF. Written as DNA, the CDR3 is TGTGCCAGCAGTGAAGGTGCGCAGGGGACCCCCTTGAGCTCCTACAATGAGCAGTTCTTC.

The chain is built from TRBV7-9 and TRBJ1-2; a weak D match, TRBD1 (6 bases). CDR3 size: 15 residues. Germline CDR1 is SEHNR and CDR2 is FQNEAQ (reference sequence). V was shortened by 5 bases and J by 1 base, with 14 bases between the two germline ends. CDR3 residues: CASSGGRGRNYGYTF. CDR3 sequence (DNA): TGTGCCAGCAGCGGGGGCAGGGGCCGTAACTATGGCTACACCTTC.

This chain links TRBV7-9 with TRBJ2-1; possible D gene TRBD2, 5 bases. The length of the CDR3 is 16 residues. From germline, CDR1 is SEHNR and CDR2 FQNEAQ (reference sequence). Trimming cost V 5 bases and J 2 bases, with 16 bases left between them. In DNA, the CDR3 is TGTGCCAGCAGCCGGTCCGGGCGGGCTGCCTACAATGAGCAGTTCTTC. The encoded protein is CASSRSGRAAYNEQFF.

This chain links TRBV7-2 with TRBJ2-2; 8 nucleotides align to TRBD1. Germline CDR1 SGHTA, CDR2 FQGNSA. V shed 1 base and J 6 bases; nucleotides not matched to a gene: 7. This CDR3 spans 16 amino acids. The CDR3 loop reads CASSLVTGGNAGELFF. CDR3 coding DNA: TGTGCCAGCAGCTTAGTCACAGGGGGAAATGCCGGGGAGCTGTTTTTT. The full variable domain, in which reference TRBV7-2 and TRBJ2-2 provide the parts outside the CDR3, is GAGVSQSPSNKVTEKGKDVELRCDPISGHTALYWYRQSLGQGLEFLIYFQGNSAPDKSGLPSDRFSAERTGGSVSTLTIQRTQQEDSAVYLCASSLVTGGNAGELFFGEGSRLTVL.

The gene calls are TRBV19 and TRBJ1-2; D perhaps matches TRBD1 (5 bases). Per the germline V gene, CDR1 is LNHDA and CDR2 is SQIVND (reference sequence). V lost 6 bases and J lost 11, with 16 bases in between. The CDR3 totals 12 residues. CDR3 residues: CASSLGEGPYTF. The CDR3 nucleotides are TGTGCCAGTAGCCTAGGGGAAGGCCCGTACACCTTC.

The CDR3 region is CASSYSVGTSNQPQHF. The DNA of the CDR3 is TGTGCCAGCAGTTACTCGGTCGGAACTAGCAATCAGCCCCAGCATTTT. The V and J genes are TRBV6-2 or TRBV6-3 and TRBJ1-5; no clear D gene. Germline lookup yields CDR1 MNHEY and CDR2 SVGEGT. The ends were cut back, 0 bases at V and 0 bases at J, with 9 bases in the middle. The CDR3 sequence is 16 residues long.

Here the CDR3 DNA reads TGTGCTAGTGGTTTCCGGGTTAGCGCCAGCACAGATACGCAGTATTTT. This codes for CASGFRVSASTDTQYF. This chain uses TRBV12-5 with TRBJ2-3; D is possibly TRBD2 (5 bases). The V end was cut by 3 bases, the J end by 0 bases, with 13 bases between. The CDR3 spans 16 residues. CDR1 and CDR2 from the germline V gene are LGHNT and FRNRAP.

The rearrangement uses TRBV19 and TRBJ1-1, with a tentative D call TRBD1 (6 bases). V was shortened by 7 bases and J by 0 bases, with 9 bases between the two germline ends. This CDR3 contains 13 residues. Germline CDR1 and CDR2: LNHDA and SQIVND (reference sequence). The CDR3 sequence is CASKAGVNTEAFF. CDR3 DNA: TGTGCCAGTAAGGCAGGGGTGAACACTGAAGCTTTCTTT.

This sequence joins TRBV13 and TRBJ2-1; 8 bases are a match to TRBD2. Losses at the gene ends were 1 base for V and 1 base for J; bases not matched to a gene: 12. This CDR3 is 19 amino acids long. CDR1 and CDR2 from the germline V gene are PRHDT and FYEKMQ (reference sequence). DNA of the CDR3: TGTGCCAGCAGCTTAGATGGACTAGCAGCCGCCCGTTCCTACAATGAGCAGTTCTTC. Encoded protein: CASSLDGLAAARSYNEQFF. The variable domain in full, with the rest retrieved from reference TRBV13 and TRBJ2-1, is AAGVIQSPRHLIKEKRETATLKCYPIPRHDTVYWYQQGPGQDPQFLISFYEKMQSDKGSIPDRFSAQQFSDYHSELNMSSLELGDSALYFCASSLDGLAAARSYNEQFFGPGTRLTVL.

The rearrangement uses TRBV11-1 and TRBJ2-7; the D is unclear. The germline V gene has CDR1 SGHAT and CDR2 FQDESV (reference sequence). The V and J ends lost 7 bases and 2 bases respectively, with 9 bases between them. The CDR3 sequence is 12 residues long. The CDR3: CASTLDAYEQYF. The CDR3 region has the DNA TGTGCCAGCACCTTGGACGCCTACGAGCAGTACTTC.

This clone has a single count. This chain uses TRBV6-2 or TRBV6-3 with TRBJ2-3; D ambiguous. There are 14 residues in the CDR3. CDR1 is MNHEY and CDR2 is SVGEGT in the germline V gene. The ends were cut back, 4 bases at V and 0 bases at J, with 8 bases in the middle. In DNA form, the CDR3 reads TGTGCCAGCAGTTTTCCCCTAAGCACAGATACGCAGTATTTT. Amino acid sequence: CASSFPLSTDTQYF.

The rearrangement joins TRBV11-2 to TRBJ2-2; 7 bases are a match to TRBD2. The ends lost 3 bases at V and 6 bases at J; junction bases unmatched: 1. Germline CDR1 is SGHAT and CDR2 is FQNNGV. CDR3 length equals 13 residues. CDR3 DNA sequence: TGTGCCAGCAGCTTGGGGAGGGCCGGGGAGCTGTTTTTT. Its translation: CASSLGRAGELFF.

This chain joins TRBV6-2 or TRBV6-3 and TRBJ1-2; possible D gene TRBD1, 6 bases. Between the trimmed V and J ends, which lost 2 bases and 8 bases, there was a span of 15 bases. The CDR3 runs 14 residues. Per the germline V gene, CDR1 is MNHEY and CDR2 is SVGEGT. CDR3 coding DNA: TGTGCCAGCAGTTACGCAGTAAAAGGGACAGGCTACACCTTC. Residues: CASSYAVKGTGYTF.

This sequence joins TRBV4-2 and TRBJ1-5, with 9 bases aligning to TRBD1. The CDR3 spans 19 residues. Germline CDR1 and CDR2: LGHNA and YNFKEQ. Trimming at V came to 3 bases and at J to 7 bases, leaving 19 bases not matched to a gene. The CDR3 DNA follows: TGTGCCAGCAGCCAGGGGGAACTCCGGGACAGGGCTCTTCTCCAGCCCCAGCATTTT. This gives the protein CASSQGELRDRALLQPQHF.

With respect to this clone: The identical CDR3 is also encoded by other nucleotide sequences in the sample. The V and J genes are TRBV7-2 and TRBJ1-5; D uncertain. The germline V and J ends were trimmed by 5 bases and 0 bases, with 5 bases remaining between them. Germline CDR1 and CDR2: SGHTA and FQGNSA. This CDR3 region has 13 residues. The CDR3 loop is CASSPNSNQPQHF. CDR3 in DNA: TGTGCCAGCAGCCCCAATAGCAATCAGCCCCAGCATTTT.

The chain is built from TRBV11-2 and TRBJ1-2; unclear D gene. The germline gives CDR1 SGHAT, CDR2 FQNNGV. Between the trimmed V and J ends, which lost 5 bases and 4 bases, there was a span of 11 bases. This CDR3 contains 13 residues. In nucleotides, the CDR3 is TGTGCCAGCAGCCCGGACGTCTTCTATGGCTACACCTTC. It translates to CASSPDVFYGYTF.

This sequence joins TRBV28 and TRBJ1-6; D is perhaps TRBD1 (5 bases). CDR1 is MDHEN, CDR2 SYDVKM, per germline. Trimming removed 5 bases at V and 5 bases at J, with 10 bases between. The CDR3 length is 14 residues. The CDR3 DNA follows: TGTGCCAGCAGTGCCCCGGGGCATAATTCACCCCTCCACTTT. It yields the protein CASSAPGHNSPLHF.

This rearrangement joins TRBV24-1 to TRBJ1-2, with 7 bases that match TRBD1. Germline CDR1 is KGHDR and CDR2 is SFDVKD. V lost 3 bases to trimming and J lost 5 bases; unmatched junction nucleotides: 5. The CDR3 sequence is 14 residues long. Here the CDR3 reads CATSDGGDRYGYTF. The CDR3 DNA reads as TGTGCCACCAGTGATGGGGGGGACAGATATGGCTACACCTTC.

Only a few counts were recorded for this clone. The chain is built from TRBV21-1 and TRBJ1-4. TRBV21-1 is described as a pseudogene. The CDR3 consists of 14 residues. CDR3 bases: TGTGCCAGCAGCAAGGGGGAGATTGGTGAAAAACTGTTTTTT. Translated, it gives CASSKGEIGEKLFF.

V is TRBV29-1 and J is TRBJ2-1; tentatively, D is TRBD1 (6 bases). The CDR3 is made up of 14 amino acids. Trimming removed 4 bases from V and 1 base from J, with 11 bases in between. The V gene's germline CDR1 is SQVTM and CDR2 ANQGSEA. The CDR3 protein is CSVVGQGSYNEQFF. The CDR3 nucleotides are TGCAGCGTTGTAGGGCAGGGGTCCTACAATGAGCAGTTCTTC.

The CDR3 spells CASTPSLGQGDNYEQYF. The CDR3 DNA follows: TGTGCCAGTACTCCCTCCCTCGGACAGGGTGATAACTACGAGCAGTACTTC. The gene calls are TRBV19 and TRBJ2-7; 8 bases map to TRBD1. Looked up from germline, CDR1 is LNHDA and CDR2 is SQIVND (reference sequence). V lost 7 bases to trimming and J lost 3 bases; unmatched junction nucleotides: 17. The CDR3 covers 17 residues.

The V call is TRBV11-2, the J call TRBJ2-7; the match to TRBD2 covers 7 bases. The V segment lost 5 bases and the J segment 0 bases; nucleotides outside the gene matches: 1. Looked up from germline, CDR1 is SGHAT and CDR2 is FQNNGV. This CDR3 contains 13 residues. The CDR3 protein is CASSRTSSYEQYF. As DNA, the CDR3 is TGTGCCAGCAGCCGGACTAGCTCCTACGAGCAGTACTTC.

The chain has TRBV11-1 and TRBJ1-4; no clear D. Per the germline V gene, CDR1 is SGHAT and CDR2 is FQDESV (reference sequence). This CDR3 spans 14 amino acids. V lost 5 bases to trimming and J lost 7 bases, with 14 bases between them. The CDR3 is CASSRGVRPEKLFF. In nucleotides, the CDR3 is TGTGCCAGCAGCCGCGGGGTCCGTCCTGAAAAACTGTTTTTT.

The chain is built from TRBV18 and TRBJ1-1; D gene uncertain. V shed 1 base and J shed 5 bases, with 14 bases lying between them. This CDR3 has 15 residues. Germline lookup yields CDR1 KGHSH and CDR2 LQKENI. CDR3 bases: TGTGCCAGCTCACCACTTTTAGAGAGGGCTACTGAAGCTTTCTTT. The encoded protein is CASSPLLERATEAFF. Combining the CDR3 with reference TRBV18 and TRBJ1-1 gives the whole variable domain NAGVMQNPRHLVRRRGQEARLRCSPMKGHSHVYWYRQLPEEGLKFMVYLQKENIIDESGMPKERFSAEFPKEGPSILRIQQVVRGDSAAYFCASSPLLERATEAFFGQGTRLTVV.

This clone was recorded a few times. This CDR3 reads CASSLGGTGGLFEQFF. The CDR3 DNA follows: TGTGCCAGCAGCTTGGGAGGGACAGGGGGCTTGTTTGAGCAGTTCTTC. This chain uses TRBV5-6 with TRBJ2-1, with 12 bases lining up with TRBD1. CDR1 and CDR2 (germline): SGHDT, YYEEEE. The V and J ends lost 0 bases and 9 bases, in that order; junction bases with no gene match: 7. The CDR3 totals 16 residues. The full variable domain, in which reference TRBV5-6 and TRBJ2-1 provide the parts outside the CDR3, is DAGVTQSPTHLIKTRGQQVTLRCSPKSGHDTVSWYQQALGQGPQFIFQYYEEEERQRGNFPDRFSGHQFPNYSSELNVNALLLGDSALYLCASSLGGTGGLFEQFFGPGTRLTVL.

The chain couples TRBV19 to TRBJ1-2, with a tentative D call TRBD1 (6 bases). With 6 bases removed from V and 2 bases from J, the gap between germline ends came to 13 bases. The CDR3 loop spans 14 amino acids. Germline CDR1 is LNHDA and CDR2 is SQIVND (reference sequence). CDR3 residues: CASRGSGTNYGYTF. CDR3 sequence (DNA): TGTGCCAGTAGGGGGTCCGGGACAAACTATGGCTACACCTTC.